The rows below give T cell receptor beta chains drawn from one sample of a study of T cells in Graves' hyperthyroidism and ophthalmopathy. A single record per CDR3 protein comes from TCRdb applying MiXCR to the multiplex PCR reads. The repertoire includes fewer than 650,000 distinct CDR3 sequences, about 14% of them detected once, and 3.5% to 4.5% sits in the top ten. The specimen was blood. The source of these receptors is a woman aged 40 to 50 with Graves' ophthalmopathy. The conserved cysteine and the conserved F or W are not part of the CDR3 here.

v_call	j_call	cdr3_aa
TRBV28	TRBJ2-5	ASSLRAETQY
TRBV3-1	TRBJ2-7	ASSQDASSYEQY
TRBV29-1	TRBJ2-7	SVGEPASQEQY
TRBV12-3/TRBV12-4	TRBJ2-4	ASSLALLAKNIQY
TRBV9	TRBJ1-3	ASTLGPTSGNTIY
TRBV6-1	TRBJ2-7	ASTRPGSEAGEQY
TRBV10-3	TRBJ1-3	AITPGLAGADANTIY
TRBV5-5	TRBJ2-5	ASSLARGGAETQY
TRBV12-3/TRBV12-4	TRBJ2-2	ASRPIAGGYTGELF
TRBV27	TRBJ2-5	ASSSPGTAGETQY
TRBV15	TRBJ1-5	ATSRDLDRAGLQH
TRBV4-1	TRBJ2-7	ASSQVLGYEQY
TRBV20-1	TRBJ2-7	SAGAGGSAYEQY
TRBV5-4	TRBJ2-7	ASSFESSPYEQY
TRBV28	TRBJ2-5	ASRTRGSLAKETQY
TRBV20-1	TRBJ2-5	SARDGTQYQETQY
TRBV19	TRBJ1-2	ASSIVEAYGYT
TRBV4-1	TRBJ1-2	ASSPKLGRELYGYT
TRBV29-1	TRBJ2-5	SVEDRGQGQGDKETQY
TRBV6-5	TRBJ1-1	ASSHGGRDTEAF
TRBV20-1	TRBJ2-2	SARADTGELF
TRBV2	TRBJ2-2	ASAERDMVNTGELF
TRBV6-1	TRBJ2-7	ASSEGRVYEQY
TRBV6-1	TRBJ1-2	ASGMGDSANYGYT
TRBV20-1	TRBJ2-5	SAREAGPMGTQY
TRBV12-3/TRBV12-4	TRBJ2-2	ASSPFGGQTGELF
TRBV27	TRBJ2-5	ASSLGRGERETQY
TRBV6-1	TRBJ2-5	ASSRIYQETQY
TRBV7-2	TRBJ2-5	ASSLDSGEGETQY
TRBV20-1	TRBJ2-5	SATTVAETQY
TRBV7-2	TRBJ2-7	ASSLDWTDSYEQY
TRBV25-1	TRBJ1-1	ASSVTLQPNTEAF
TRBV6-2/TRBV6-3	TRBJ2-7	ASSYTSGRDYEQY
TRBV20-1	TRBJ2-5	SARVLETQY
TRBV7-2	TRBJ2-5	ASRNPGLRETQY
TRBV12-3/TRBV12-4	TRBJ2-7	ASSPGTGAS
TRBV6-1	TRBJ1-1	ASSRDFLQDTEAF
TRBV19	TRBJ2-7	ASSMGTGFGEHY
TRBV6-4	TRBJ2-4	ASGCTEKLAKNIQY
TRBV11-1	TRBJ1-1	ASSPQGGQVKTEAF
TRBV28	TRBJ1-2	ATERDSSNYGYT